Shown below are 17 T cell receptor beta chains from a single sample sequenced in a study of OX40 agonist ivuxolimab in advanced cancers. Libraries were prepared through the immunoSEQ multiplex PCR assay. Imported from immuneACCESS, the table was reduced by TCRdb to in-frame sequences with V and J called. These copies leave out some clones; in studies compared against another copy, an unresolved V gene accounts for under half, and the cause of the remainder is not known. In this sample the table shows over 55,000 clones, approximately 80% of which occur a single time. 8.2% of the sample belongs to the ten largest clones. The input for sequencing was CD4+ or CD8+ T cells sorted from blood, taken in a trial of the OX40 agonist ivuxolimab. These TCRs come from an adult with an advanced solid tumor such as melanoma, head and neck, liver or kidney cancer.

V usage is TRBV6-5 and J usage is TRBJ1-1; TRBD1 is a possible D gene (6 bases). CDR3 length: 15 residues. V was shortened by 6 bases and J by 3 bases, with 17 bases between the two germline ends. Germline V gives CDR1 MNHEY, CDR2 SVGAGI. CDR3 nucleotides: TGTGCCAGCAGGGGGGCGGGGGCAGGGGACACTGAAGCTTTCTTT. It yields the protein CASRGAGAGDTEAFF.

This chain links TRBV12-5 with TRBJ2-5, with 9 nucleotides matching TRBD1. CDR3 length equals 17 residues. Per germline, CDR1 LGHNT and CDR2 FRNRAP. Trimming at V came to 0 bases and at J to 4 bases, leaving 9 bases not matched to a gene. CDR3 amino acids: CASGLVLGTGLTETQYF. CDR3 coding DNA: TGTGCTAGTGGTTTGGTACTAGGGACAGGGTTAACAGAGACCCAGTACTTC.

The V call is TRBV2, the J call TRBJ2-2; 10 bases line up with TRBD2. Germline V gene sequence: CDR1 SNHLY, CDR2 FYNNEI. The CDR3 consists of 14 residues. V shed 5 bases, J shed 3 bases, and the junction held 0 bases outside the gene matches. The CDR3 sequence is CASSLAGDTGELFF. DNA of the CDR3: TGTGCCAGCAGTCTAGCGGGGGACACCGGGGAGCTGTTTTTT.

This chain connects TRBV5-4 to TRBJ2-1, with TRBD2 matching over 9 bases. Per the germline V gene, CDR1 is SGHNT and CDR2 is YYREEE (reference sequence). V lost 2 bases, J lost 5 bases, and 5 bases stayed unmatched. This CDR3 spans 15 amino acids. CDR3 in DNA: TGTGCCAGCAGCTTAGCGGGAGGAGCCCACAATGAGCAGTTCTTC. This sequence encodes CASSLAGGAHNEQFF. The full variable domain, with the rest looked up from reference TRBV5-4 and TRBJ2-1, is ETGVTQSPTHLIKTRGQQVTLRCSSQSGHNTVSWYQQALGQGPQFIFQYYREEENGRGNFPPRFSGLQFPNYSSELNVNALELDDSALYLCASSLAGGAHNEQFFGPGTRLTVL.

This clone has just one count. The V and J genes are TRBV28 and TRBJ2-7; possible D gene TRBD1, 6 bases. V was shortened by 5 bases and J by 3 bases, with 14 bases between the two germline ends. Germline V gene data show CDR1 as MDHEN and CDR2 as SYDVKM. The CDR3 is made up of 14 amino acids. This chain's CDR3 is CASSVQTGNYEQYF. In DNA, the CDR3 is TGTGCCAGCAGTGTTCAAACAGGGAACTACGAGCAGTACTTC.

The CDR3 region has the DNA TGTGCCAGCAGCCCCGGACTAGCGGGGGGGAATAAGGATACGCAGTATTTT. Amino acid sequence: CASSPGLAGGNKDTQYF. V and J are TRBV11-3 and TRBJ2-3; 15 nucleotides match TRBD2. Germline loops: CDR1 SGHNT, CDR2 YENEEA. Losses at the gene ends were 5 bases for V and 6 bases for J; bases not matched to a gene: 9. The CDR3 sequence is 17 residues long.

The genes are TRBV6-1 and TRBJ2-1, with 7 positions matching TRBD2. Losses at the gene ends were 3 bases for V and 4 bases for J; bases not matched to a gene: 6. Germline V gene lookup returns CDR1 MNHNS and CDR2 SASEGT. The CDR3 has 15 amino acids. The CDR3 DNA follows: TGTGCCAGCAGTGATGGCGGGAGAGGGTACAATGAGCAGTTCTTC. Protein sequence: CASSDGGRGYNEQFF.

As to this clone: One junction end does not reproduce the germline sequence, and a read error may be involved. Additional DNA sequences in this sample encode the identical CDR3. The rearrangement uses TRBV5-1 and TRBJ1-2; D not certain. Germline V gives CDR1 SGHRS, CDR2 YFSETQ. The CDR3 runs to 13 residues. CDR3 coding DNA: TGCGCCAGCAGCTCAAACCAGAACTATGGCTACACCTTT. It specifies CASSSNQNYGYTF.

V and J are TRBV27 and TRBJ2-7; no clear D. Germline lookup yields CDR1 MNHEY and CDR2 SMNVEV (reference sequence). The length of the CDR3 is 14 residues. The germline V and J ends were trimmed by 5 bases and 1 base, with 12 bases remaining between them. The DNA of the CDR3 is TGTGCCAGCAGTCCACGTGTGGGTTCCTACGAGCAGTACTTC. The encoded protein is CASSPRVGSYEQYF.

This clone was observed a handful of times. The rearrangement links TRBV5-1 to TRBJ2-1, with a possible D match to TRBD2 (6 bases). The germline V gene has CDR1 SGHRS and CDR2 YFSETQ. V shed 0 bases and J shed 2 bases, with 12 bases lying between them. The CDR3 extends over 16 amino acids. The chain's CDR3 is CASSLAPGGTYNEQFF. The DNA of the CDR3 is TGCGCCAGCAGCTTGGCCCCAGGCGGGACCTACAATGAGCAGTTCTTC.

The rearrangement uses TRBV5-4 and TRBJ1-2; the D gene is possibly TRBD1 (5 bases). Germline assignment: CDR1 SGHNT and CDR2 YYREEE (reference sequence). Trimming left V 0 bases short and J 1 base short, with 16 bases between. The length of the CDR3 is 17 residues. The CDR3, as DNA: TGTGCCAGCAGCTTGGGGGCAGGGCCTCGACTTAACTATGGCTACACCTTC. As protein: CASSLGAGPRLNYGYTF.

J is TRBJ1-5 and V is TRBV19, with 9 bases aligning to TRBD1. The CDR3 contains 16 residues. Trimming cost V 5 bases and J 5 bases; bases outside gene matches: 10. CDR1 LNHDA and CDR2 SQIVND come from the germline V gene (reference sequence). The CDR3 sequence is CASSPEGTGTHQPQHF. The CDR3 region has the DNA TGTGCCAGTAGTCCGGAGGGGACAGGGACGCATCAGCCCCAGCATTTT. Full variable domain (remainder filled in from reference TRBV19 and TRBJ1-5): DGGITQSPKYLFRKEGQNVTLSCEQNLNHDAMYWYRQDPGQGLRLIYYSQIVNDFQKGDIAEGYSVSREKKESFPLTVTSAQKNPTAFYLCASSPEGTGTHQPQHFGDGTRLSIL.

The genes are TRBV2 and TRBJ2-1; D ambiguous. The CDR3 spans 11 residues. The V gene's germline CDR1 is SNHLY and CDR2 FYNNEI. V gave up 7 bases and J gave up 2 bases, with 3 bases separating them. CDR3: CASTTYNEQFF. Here the CDR3 DNA reads TGTGCCAGCACAACCTACAATGAGCAGTTCTTC.

The V call is TRBV28, the J call TRBJ2-4; no clear D. The CDR3 is 16 amino acids. V was clipped by 4 bases and J by 0 bases, with 13 bases between them. Germline values: CDR1 MDHEN, CDR2 SYDVKM. The CDR3 here is CASSSATALAKNIQYF. CDR3 in DNA: TGTGCCAGCAGTTCCGCGACGGCCCTAGCCAAAAACATTCAGTACTTC.

V usage is TRBV5-1 and J usage is TRBJ2-1, with D perhaps matching TRBD1 or TRBD2 (5 bases each). V dropped 4 bases and J dropped 1 base, with 15 bases sitting between them. Germline CDR1 reads SGHRS; CDR2 reads YFSETQ. This CDR3 contains 16 residues. The CDR3 spells CASSEGTSRSYNEQFF. In DNA, the CDR3 is TGCGCCAGCAGCGAGGGGACGAGTCGATCCTACAATGAGCAGTTCTTC.

The rearrangement links TRBV7-3 to TRBJ2-5; D is unclear. V shed 2 bases and J shed 2 bases, with 6 bases lying between them. Germline assignment: CDR1 SGHTA and CDR2 FQGTGA. The CDR3 has 13 amino acids. The chain's CDR3 is CASSLARQETQYF. The CDR3 nucleotides read TGTGCCAGCAGCTTAGCTAGACAAGAGACCCAGTACTTC.

The rearrangement joins TRBV7-2 to TRBJ1-5; unclear D gene. Trimming cost V 2 bases and J 5 bases, with 13 bases left between them. Germline V CDR1 and CDR2: SGHTA, FQGNSA. CDR3 size: 15 residues. In DNA, the CDR3 is TGTGCCAGCAGCTTAAAGGCCAGCAGCGATCAGCCCCAGCATTTT. Translation gives CASSLKASSDQPQHF.